The 10 T cell receptor beta chains given below trace back to one sample, sequenced in a study of graft-versus-host responses after intestinal transplantation. The repertoire was sequenced with immunoSEQ multiplex PCR; TCRdb's copy has only in-frame clones and lacks some. The sample consists of some 5,000 clones, 72% of them appearing once. The material was PBMCs, obtained less than 550 days after intestinal transplant. All receptors come from a human patient who received an intestinal transplant, so some T cells may come from the graft donor.

For the CDR3, the DNA is TGCGCCAGCAGTGGTAGGGGCGAGGTCGGGGAGCTGTTTTTT. This sequence encodes CASSGRGEVGELFF. The chain is built from TRBV4-3 and TRBJ2-2; D perhaps matches TRBD1 (5 bases). CDR3 size: 14 residues. V dropped 6 bases and J dropped 7 bases, with 15 bases sitting between them. The V gene's germline CDR1 is LGHNA and CDR2 YSLEER.

The J gene is TRBJ2-3, the V gene TRBV9, with D unresolved. Germline V lookup: CDR1 SGDLS, CDR2 YYNGEE. The CDR3 loop spans 15 amino acids. V dropped 0 bases and J dropped 0 bases, with 8 bases sitting between them. This CDR3 reads CASSVAPTSTDTQYF. The CDR3 DNA follows: TGTGCCAGCAGCGTAGCCCCCACTAGCACAGATACGCAGTATTTT.

This chain links TRBV7-9 with TRBJ1-2; D call uncertain. The CDR3 consists of 15 residues. Trimming left V 3 bases short and J 6 bases short, with 17 bases between. The germline CDR1 and CDR2 sequences are SEHNR and FQNEAQ (reference sequence). CDR3 in amino acids: CASSFPAGEYNGYTF. CDR3 nucleotide sequence: TGTGCCAGCAGCTTTCCAGCAGGTGAGTACAATGGCTACACCTTC. The full variable domain, with the rest looked up from reference TRBV7-9 and TRBJ1-2, is DTGVSQNPRHKITKRGQNVTFRCDPISEHNRLYWYRQTLGQGPEFLTYFQNEAQLEKSRLLSDRFSAERPKGSFSTLEIQRTEQGDSAMYLCASSFPAGEYNGYTFGSGTRLTVV.

This clone appeared once. A much larger clone sits a single nucleotide away, making a read error possible. Since the CDR3 does not end with the conserved phenylalanine or tryptophan, this likely comes from a read error. The chain has TRBV6-6 and TRBJ2-7; D gene uncertain. Trimming took off 10 bases at V and 4 bases at J, with 11 bases between the two ends. The CDR3 extends over 11 amino acids. In germline, CDR1 is MNHNY, CDR2 SVGAGI (reference sequence). The CDR3 nucleotides read TGTGCCACCCTCTCCGGTTACGAGCAGTACTCC. Its translation: CATLSGYEQYS.

This clone was seen once. The CDR3 is CASSHRGENGYTF. The CDR3 coding sequence is TGTGCCAGCAGCCACAGGGGGGAGAATGGCTACACCTTC. The chain joins TRBV7-9 to TRBJ1-2; 8 bases are shared with TRBD1. The junction had 5 bases not matched to a gene; V was cut back by 5 bases and J by 6 bases. The CDR3 is 13 amino acids. The germline V gene has CDR1 SEHNR and CDR2 FQNEAQ (reference sequence). Based on the CDR3 plus reference TRBV7-9 and TRBJ1-2, the full variable domain is DTGVSQNPRHKITKRGQNVTFRCDPISEHNRLYWYRQTLGQGPEFLTYFQNEAQLEKSRLLSDRFSAERPKGSFSTLEIQRTEQGDSAMYLCASSHRGENGYTFGSGTRLTVV.

This clone turned up a few times. The chain links TRBV7-5 to TRBJ1-4; the D segment call TRBD1 is taken from the table without a DNA check. TRBV7-5 is a pseudogene. The CDR3 runs to 17 residues. CDR3 loop: CASSLLGLGPANEKLFF. The CDR3 coding sequence is TGTGCCAGCAGCCTCCTGGGGTTGGGGCCGGCTAATGAAAAACTGTTTTTT.

Remarks on this clone: A much larger clone is a single base away; this may be a read error. This rearrangement joins TRBV9 to TRBJ1-3; a possible D gene is TRBD1 (6 bases). Looked up from germline, CDR1 is SGDLS and CDR2 is YYNGEE. The CDR3 is made up of 15 amino acids. The CDR3 DNA reads as TGTGCCCGCAGCGGGGGGGCGATTATTGGAAACACCATATATTTT. Its protein product is CARSGGAIIGNTIYF.

A note on this clone: A single base is all that separates this from a far larger clone, so a read error is likely. CDR3 region: CARSLRGLDYEQYF. CDR3 coding DNA: TGTGCCAGGAGCTTGCGGGGACTGGACTACGAGCAGTACTTC. The V call is TRBV5-5, the J call TRBJ2-7, with D tentatively TRBD2 (6 bases). The CDR3 sequence is 14 residues long. The germline V gene has CDR1 SGHKS and CDR2 YYEKEE (reference sequence).

The V gene is TRBV5-4, the J gene TRBJ1-2, with D uncertain. Per the germline V gene, CDR1 is SGHNT and CDR2 is YYREEE (reference sequence). The germline V and J ends were trimmed by 1 base and 1 base, with 14 bases remaining between them. The CDR3 totals 16 residues. The chain's CDR3 is CASSLNQQTLNYGYTF. DNA for the CDR3: TGTGCCAGCAGCTTGAATCAACAAACCCTTAACTATGGCTACACCTTC.

This chain joins TRBV9 and TRBJ1-1; D ambiguous. This CDR3 comprises 13 residues. CDR1 and CDR2 (germline): SGDLS, YYNGEE. Trimming took 3 bases from V and 0 from J, leaving 6 bases between them. DNA of the CDR3: TGTGCCAGCAGCGCCGCTATGAACACTGAAGCTTTCTTT. This translates into CASSAAMNTEAFF.